Listed below are T cell receptor beta chains from one sample, sequenced in a study of blood T cell repertoires in COVID-19. Profiled with immunoSEQ multiplex PCR; TCRdb holds only in-frame clones, not every one. The table lists about 530,000 clones, roughly nine tenths of them singletons. The specimen was peripheral blood. These receptor sequences come from a woman aged 45-59 years with COVID-19, enrolled during active disease. CDR3s include the opening cysteine and the closing phenylalanine or tryptophan. D genes are given only for firm matches. A row's size may be missing; if present it is once, few, many or a size class.

>TRBJ1-2|TRBV10-3|NA|TRBD1
TGTGCCATCAGTAACCTCCGGGACAGGGGAGACTACACCTTC
CAISNLRDRGDYTF
>TRBJ1-2|TRBV7-9|NA|NA
TGTGCCACCCAGGAAGCTACCCTCTATGGCTACACCTTC
CATQEATLYGYTF
>TRBJ2-7|TRBV5-1|NA|TRBD1
TGCGCCAGCAGCCTACAGGGGCATGCCTACGAGCAGTACTTC
CASSLQGHAYEQYF
>TRBJ1-1|TRBV29-1|NA|NA
TGCAGCGTGCGGCCCTTGAACACTGAAGCTTTCTTT
CSVRPLNTEAFF
>TRBJ1-5|TRBV3-1/TRBV3-2|NA|NA
TGTGCCAGCAGCCGGGGCCTGGAGCCCCAGCATTTT
CASSRGLEPQHF
>TRBJ1-6|TRBV11-2|NA|NA
TGTGCCAGCAGCTACTTGAGTTCACCCCTCCACTTT
CASSYLSSPLHF
>TRBJ2-6|TRBV5-1|NA|NA
TGCGCCAGCAGCTTCGGTTACTCTGGGGCCAACGTCCTGACTTTC
CASSFGYSGANVLTF
>TRBJ1-2|TRBV2|NA|NA
TGTGCCAGCAGTGAGCAGATCAACTATGGCTACACCTTC
CASSEQINYGYTF
>TRBJ2-7|TRBV5-6|NA|NA
TGTGCCAGCAGCTCCCCCCCGTCCCAGCAGTACTTC
CASSSPPSQQYF
>TRBJ1-2|TRBV9|NA|NA
TGTGCCAGCAGCAAGAGAAGCGCTAACTATGGCTACACCTTC
CASSKRSANYGYTF
>TRBJ2-2|TRBV10-2|NA|TRBD2
TGCGCCAGCCGACTAGCGGGCCCGACCGGGGAGCTGTTTTTT
CASRLAGPTGELFF
>TRBJ2-5|TRBV13|NA|NA
TGTGCCAGCTCCGAGGGAGGTCAGGAGACCCAGTACTTC
CASSEGGQETQYF
>TRBJ2-5|TRBV6-2/TRBV6-3|NA|NA
TGTGCCAGCAGCCCGACCGGGATAGAGCAAGAGACCCAGTACTTC
CASSPTGIEQETQYF
>TRBJ2-7|TRBV27|NA|NA
TGTGCCAGCAGTTTCGGAGGGACTGATTCCTACGAGCAGTACTTC
CASSFGGTDSYEQYF
>TRBJ1-2|TRBV29-1|NA|NA
TGCAGCGCTAGAAGTACCCTCGGGGGCTACACCTTC
CSARSTLGGYTF
>TRBJ1-5|TRBV18|NA|NA
TGTGCCAGCTCCACCACGGGCAATCAGCCCCAGCATTTT
CASSTTGNQPQHF
>TRBJ1-2|TRBV10-3|NA|NA
TGTGCCATCATGAAGACTGTCTATCCTTCCTATGGCTACACCTTC
CAIMKTVYPSYGYTF
>TRBJ1-2|TRBV7-2|NA|NA
TGTGCCAGCAGCTTAGTGTCGGGGTATGGCTACACCTTC
CASSLVSGYGYTF
>TRBJ1-2|TRBV15|NA|TRBD1
TGTGCCACCAGTCCGGACAGGTCAGCCTATGGCTACACCTTC
CATSPDRSAYGYTF
>TRBJ2-3|TRBV24-1|NA|NA
TGTGCCACCAGTGATCCTACAGATACGCAGTATTTT
CATSDPTDTQYF
>TRBJ2-3|TRBV11-3|NA|NA
TGTGCCAGCAGTCCCACAGGGCGTGATACGCAGTATTTT
CASSPTGRDTQYF
>TRBJ2-1|TRBV24-1|NA|NA
TGTGCCACCAGTGATTTGCGAGGGATCTACAATGAGCAGTTCTTC
CATSDLRGIYNEQFF
>TRBJ1-1|TRBV30|NA|NA
TGTGCCTGGACAGATTCGAACACTGAAGCTTTCTTT
CAWTDSNTEAFF
>TRBJ1-1|TRBV6-5|NA|NA
TGTGCCAGCAGTTCTCCGGCGGGCTCCTCGAACACTGAAGCTTTCTTT
CASSSPAGSSNTEAFF
>TRBJ1-2|TRBV3-1/TRBV3-2|NA|NA
TGTGCCAGCAGCCAAGATTGGCAGGTATATGGCTACACCTTC
CASSQDWQVYGYTF
>TRBJ2-7|TRBV5-4|NA|NA
TGTGCCAGCAGCCTATTAGGGGGGGCTCGGAACGAGCAGTACTTC
CASSLLGGARNEQYF
>TRBJ2-5|TRBV12-3/TRBV12-4|NA|NA
TGTGCCAGCAGTTATCGCAGGCAAGAGACCCAGTACTTC
CASSYRRQETQYF
>TRBJ1-2|TRBV28|NA|TRBD1
TGTGCCAGCAGCCCGACAGGGGACTATGGCTACACCTTC
CASSPTGDYGYTF
>TRBJ1-2|TRBV12-5|NA|TRBD1
TGTGCTAGTGGACCATACACTAGACAGGGGTTGGACTATGGCTACACCTTC
CASGPYTRQGLDYGYTF
>TRBJ1-2|TRBV6-1|NA|TRBD1
TGTGCCAGCAGTGTAAGAGGAGGACAGGGGGCATATTATGGCTACACCTTC
CASSVRGGQGAYYGYTF
>TRBJ2-3|TRBV7-9|NA|NA
TGTGCCGCAGGGCCTAGCGGCACAGATACGCAGTATTTT
CAAGPSGTDTQYF
>TRBJ2-2|TRBV7-9|NA|TRBD2
TGTGCCAGCAGCTCGACCCCACTAGCGGGTCCGAACACCGGGGAGCTGTTTTTT
CASSSTPLAGPNTGELFF
>TRBJ1-2|TRBV19|NA|NA
TGTGCCAGTACCGGGAGTTGGGGCTACACCTTC
CASTGSWGYTF
>TRBJ2-1|TRBV7-9|NA|TRBD1
TGTGCCAGCAGCTCGGACAGGGTCCACTACAATGAGCAGTTCTTC
CASSSDRVHYNEQFF
>TRBJ1-1|TRBV6-5|NA|NA
TGTGCCAGCAGCTCGGGGATTGAAGCTTTCTTT
CASSSGIEAFF
>TRBJ2-1|TRBV20-1|NA|NA
TGCAGTGCTACCCTAGACAATGAGCAGTTCTTC
CSATLDNEQFF
>TRBJ2-1|TRBV5-1|NA|NA
TGCGCCAGCAGCTTGGCGCCCGCGGGTAGGAGCTCCTACAATGAGCAGTTCTTC
CASSLAPAGRSSYNEQFF
>TRBJ1-5|TRBV19|NA|NA
TGTGCCAGTACCAACCCGTATGGGGGCTATCAGCCCCAGCATTTT
CASTNPYGGYQPQHF
>TRBJ2-5|TRBV4-2|NA|NA
TGTGCCAGCAGCCAAGATTTGCGGGCCTCAGAGACCCAGTACTTC
CASSQDLRASETQYF
>TRBJ2-1|TRBV5-1|NA|NA
TGCGCCAGCAGGGCCGAAGAAAAATACAATGAGCAGTTCTTC
CASRAEEKYNEQFF
>TRBJ2-2|TRBV5-4|few|NA
TGTGCCAGCAGCTTGAGAACAGGGTCGAACACCGGGGAGCTGTTTTTT
CASSLRTGSNTGELFF
>TRBJ1-5|TRBV7-9|NA|TRBD1
TGTGCCAGCAGCCCGGGACAGTTCTCCAATCAGCCCCAGCATTTT
CASSPGQFSNQPQHF
>TRBJ2-1|TRBV7-2|NA|TRBD1
TGTGCCAGCAGCTTGAACAGGGGCTCCTACAATGAGCAGTTCTTC
CASSLNRGSYNEQFF
>TRBJ2-1|TRBV2|once|TRBD2
TGTGCCAGCAAGGCTAGCGGGGGGTATGAGCAGTTCTTC
CASKASGGYEQFF
>TRBJ1-3|TRBV5-1|NA|NA
TGCGCCAGCAGCTTGAGCTCGACAGCTTACAGAAACACCATATATTTT
CASSLSSTAYRNTIYF
>TRBJ1-1|TRBV30|NA|TRBD1
TGTGCCTGGGCGGGACAGGGCTTGTTGGCTTTCTTT
CAWAGQGLLAFF
>TRBJ2-2|TRBV11-1|NA|NA
TGTGCCAGCAGCTTAGGCAGCGTCTCGGCCGGGGAGCTGTTTTTT
CASSLGSVSAGELFF
>TRBJ2-3|TRBV10-3|NA|TRBD2
TGTGCCACCGTCACTGCGGGGGGAAGCACAGATACGCAGTATTTT
CATVTAGGSTDTQYF
>TRBJ1-3|TRBV5-4|NA|NA
TGTGCCAGCAGCTTGGACAGTGGGTCTGGAAACACCATATATTTT
CASSLDSGSGNTIYF
>TRBJ2-5|TRBV10-2|NA|NA
TGCGCCAGCCGGGAGGAGACCCAGTACTTC
CASREETQYF
>TRBJ2-3|TRBV18|NA|TRBD2
TGTGCCAGCTCATCAACCGGGACTAGCGGAAACACAGATACGCAGTATTTT
CASSSTGTSGNTDTQYF
>TRBJ2-2|TRBV5-1|NA|TRBD1
TGCGCCAGCAGCTTGGCACAGGGGCGTGGGTCCGGGGAGCTGTTTTTT
CASSLAQGRGSGELFF
>TRBJ2-5|TRBV4-1|NA|NA
TGCGCCAGCAGCCAAGAGGGCCTTAACTTGGAGACCCAGTACTTC
CASSQEGLNLETQYF
>TRBJ2-7|TRBV3-1/TRBV3-2|NA|TRBD2
TGTGCCAGCAGCCAAGCCATCCTAGCGGCCTCCTACGAGCAGTACTTC
CASSQAILAASYEQYF
>TRBJ1-2|TRBV5-8|NA|TRBD1
TGTGCCAGCAGCTCCTTTTTTGGGGACAGGCGCTATGGCTACACCTTC
CASSSFFGDRRYGYTF
>TRBJ1-1|TRBV6-2/TRBV6-3|NA|TRBD1
TGTGCCAGCAGCTCCAGGGGGACGGATGAAGCTTTCTTT
CASSSRGTDEAFF